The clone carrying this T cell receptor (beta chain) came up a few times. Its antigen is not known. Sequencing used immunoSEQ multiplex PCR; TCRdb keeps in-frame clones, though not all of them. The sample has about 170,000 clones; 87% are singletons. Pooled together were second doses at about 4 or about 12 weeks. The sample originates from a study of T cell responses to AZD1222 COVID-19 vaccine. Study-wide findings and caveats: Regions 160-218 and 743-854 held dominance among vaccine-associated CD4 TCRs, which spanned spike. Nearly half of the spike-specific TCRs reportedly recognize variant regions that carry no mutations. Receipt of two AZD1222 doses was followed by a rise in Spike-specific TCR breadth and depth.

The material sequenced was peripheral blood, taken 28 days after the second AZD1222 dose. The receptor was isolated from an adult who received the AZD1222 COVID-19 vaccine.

CDR3 protein: CASSTDRGETQYF. Written as DNA, the CDR3 is TGTGCCAGTAGTACAGACAGGGGAGAGACCCAGTACTTC. V usage is TRBV19 and J usage is TRBJ2-5; 8 nucleotides align to TRBD1. Trimming cost V 4 bases and J 4 bases; bases outside gene matches: 2. CDR3 length equals 13 residues. CDR1 is LNHDA, CDR2 SQIVND, per germline (reference sequence).